This TCR beta chain was documented in a study of cytomegalovirus exposure and HLA in healthy donors. This clone has a handful of counts. The CDR3 is made up of 14 amino acids. Unmatched junction bases numbered 4, after V lost 3 bases and J lost 4 bases. The V gene's germline CDR1 is SSHAT and CDR2 FNYEAQ (reference sequence). Both 60 Vbeta primers and 13 Jbeta primers went into the PCR. Sequenced by immunoSEQ multiplex PCR; TCRdb stores in-frame clones only, minus some. The data hold some 130,000 clones, with around 77% observed a single time. The clonotype was recovered from a woman aged 60-70 years in good health and CMV-seronegative. Sequences were obtained from PBMCs. The chain links TRBV7-7 to TRBJ2-5, with 8 bases lining up with TRBD1. CDR3 amino acids: CASSFTGTGETQYF. CDR3 nucleotide sequence: TGTGCCAGCAGCTTTACCGGGACAGGAGAGACCCAGTACTTC.